This TCR beta chain was recovered during a study of blood T cell repertoires in COVID-19. TCRdb's table, derived via immunoSEQ multiplex PCR, lists solely in-frame clones and lacks some. Of over 85,000 clones in the sample, around three quarters were seen once. The V gene's germline CDR1 is MDHEN and CDR2 SYDVKM. The germline V and J ends were trimmed by 1 base and 10 bases, with 10 bases remaining between them. CDR3 size: 13 residues. This TCR was recovered from a woman aged 60-75 years with acute or convalescent COVID-19. This rearrangement joins TRBV28 to TRBJ2-2; tentative D call: TRBD2 (5 bases). Sequenced input: peripheral blood. The CDR3: CASSLSTKPELFF. CDR3 nucleotides: TGTGCCAGCAGTTTATCGACTAAGCCGGAGCTGTTTTTT.